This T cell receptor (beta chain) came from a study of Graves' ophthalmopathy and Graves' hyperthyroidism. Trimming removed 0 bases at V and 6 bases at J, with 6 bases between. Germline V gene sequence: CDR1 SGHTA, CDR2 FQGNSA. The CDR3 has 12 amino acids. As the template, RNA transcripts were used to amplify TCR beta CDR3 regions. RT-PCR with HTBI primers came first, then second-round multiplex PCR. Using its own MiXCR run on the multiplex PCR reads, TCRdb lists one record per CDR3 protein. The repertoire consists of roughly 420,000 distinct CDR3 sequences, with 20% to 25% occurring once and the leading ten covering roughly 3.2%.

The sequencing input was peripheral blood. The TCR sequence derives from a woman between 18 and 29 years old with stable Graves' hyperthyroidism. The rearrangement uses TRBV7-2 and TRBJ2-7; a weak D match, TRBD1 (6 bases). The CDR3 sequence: CASSLAQGEQYF. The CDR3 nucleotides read TGTGCCAGCAGCTTAGCACAGGGCGAGCAGTACTTC.